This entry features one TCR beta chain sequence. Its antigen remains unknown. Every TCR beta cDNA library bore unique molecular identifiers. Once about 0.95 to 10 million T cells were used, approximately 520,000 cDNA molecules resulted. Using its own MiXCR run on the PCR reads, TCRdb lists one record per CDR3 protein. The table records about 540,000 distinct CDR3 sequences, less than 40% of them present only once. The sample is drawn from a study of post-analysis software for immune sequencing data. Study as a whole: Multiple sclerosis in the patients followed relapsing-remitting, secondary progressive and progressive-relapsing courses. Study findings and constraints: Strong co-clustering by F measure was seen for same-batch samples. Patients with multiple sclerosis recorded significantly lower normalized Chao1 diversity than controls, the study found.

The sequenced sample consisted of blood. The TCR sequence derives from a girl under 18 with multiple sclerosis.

Here the CDR3 reads CASSFSSTGGNEQYF. In nucleotides, the CDR3 is TGTGCCAGCAGCTTTTCGTCGACAGGGGGCAACGAGCAGTACTTC. V usage is TRBV7-9 and J usage is TRBJ2-7, with TRBD1 matching 10 bases. Unmatched junction bases numbered 7, after V lost 3 bases and J lost 5 bases. CDR1 is SEHNR and CDR2 is FQNEAQ in the germline V gene (reference sequence). The length of the CDR3 is 15 residues.